The 7 T cell receptor beta chains reported below all come from one sample, sequenced in a study of T cells in Graves' hyperthyroidism and ophthalmopathy (dated by TCRdb to between 2018 and 2021). Library generation was performed with multiplex PCR. Instrument used: Illumina HiSeq 2000. The TCR beta CDR3 regions were amplified from RNA transcripts. The first round of RT-PCR for the TCR CDR3 was performed with the HTBI primer set and the Qiagen OneStep RT-PCR kit. TCRdb itself trimmed the public reads at Q25 with fastp, ran MiXCR and retained productive beta chains. Rows are combined by CDR3 protein, so each entry shows the most common genes and DNA. Present in this sample are around 700,000 distinct CDR3 sequences, over 35% of which were seen just once. Together, the top ten hold less than 35% of the sample. The material sequenced was blood. These receptors came from a woman between 40 and 50 years old with Graves' hyperthyroidism.

This clonotype was counted ten times or more. The chain carries TRBV10-2 and TRBJ1-5; D uncertain. This CDR3 region has 17 residues. V gave up 7 bases and J gave up 3 bases, with 22 bases separating them. Per germline, CDR1 WSHSY and CDR2 SAAADI. DNA for the CDR3: TGCGCCAGCACCCGTGATTGGGCAGCGAGACCCAATCAGCCCCAGCATTTT. Translating it yields CASTRDWAARPNQPQHF.

This clonotype was counted many times. The CDR3 loop reads CASSPPGLGNYGYTF. The CDR3 DNA reads TGTGCCAGCAGTCCCCCAGGGCTGGGGAACTATGGCTACACCTTC. The V and J genes are TRBV12-3 or TRBV12-4 and TRBJ1-2, with D perhaps TRBD1 (5 bases). V was clipped by 5 bases and J by 2 bases, with 15 bases between them. CDR3 length: 15 amino acids.

This clonotype was picked up a small number of times. The rearrangement uses TRBV2 and TRBJ2-6; no definite D call. The CDR3 spans 16 residues. The V end lost 4 bases, the J end lost 0 bases, and 10 bases lay between the germline ends. Germline loops: CDR1 SNHLY, CDR2 FYNNEI. CDR3 amino acids: CASSVAGFSGANVLTF. CDR3 nucleotide sequence: TGTGCCAGCAGTGTAGCTGGATTCTCTGGGGCCAACGTCCTGACTTTC.

The sample holds many counts of this clonotype. The chain joins TRBV7-6 to TRBJ2-7, with 9 bases identical to TRBD1. Germline loops: CDR1 SGHVS, CDR2 FNYEAQ. This CDR3 spans 15 amino acids. V shed 5 bases and J 4 bases; nucleotides not matched to a gene: 9. Written as DNA, the CDR3 is TGTGCCAGCAGCGCGGGACAGGGCCGAACTTACGAGCAGTACTTC. It is translated as CASSAGQGRTYEQYF.

This clonotype appeared many times. The chain recombines TRBV12-3 or TRBV12-4 with TRBJ1-2; D is perhaps TRBD1 (5 bases). Trimming took 3 bases from V and 6 from J, leaving 11 bases between them. This CDR3 comprises 13 residues. Here the CDR3 DNA reads TGTGCCAGCAGTTTTGGGGGAGTGGATGGCTACACCTTC. Protein product: CASSFGGVDGYTF.

This clonotype showed up just a few times. V and J are TRBV3-1 and TRBJ2-2; 8 nucleotides agree with TRBD2. This CDR3 is 15 amino acids long. The germline CDR1 and CDR2 sequences are LGHDT and YNNKEL (reference sequence). V shed 3 bases and J 1 base; nucleotides not matched to a gene: 1. The CDR3 spells CASSQTSVNTGELFF. The CDR3 region has the DNA TGTGCCAGCAGCCAGACTAGCGTGAACACCGGGGAGCTGTTTTTT. Full variable domain (rest looked up from reference TRBV3-1 and TRBJ2-2): DTAVSQTPKYLVTQMGNDKSIKCEQNLGHDTMYWYKQDSKKFLKIMFSYNNKELIINETVPNRFSPKSPDKAHLNLHINSLELGDSAVYFCASSQTSVNTGELFFGEGSRLTVL.

The chain combines TRBV6-1 with TRBJ1-5, with D possibly being TRBD1 (5 bases). V was clipped by 8 bases and J by 3 bases, with 14 bases between them. The CDR3 extends over 14 amino acids. Germline V lookup: CDR1 MNHNS, CDR2 SASEGT. CDR3 in amino acids: CASGGSPPNQPQHF. In DNA form, the CDR3 reads TGTGCCAGCGGGGGGTCCCCCCCCAATCAGCCCCAGCATTTT.